These T cell receptor beta chains were read from a single sample in a study of control samples from healthy donors and cancer patients. Some clones are missing from TCRdb's copy, which holds only in-frame ones; the method was immunoSEQ multiplex PCR. The top ten hold 0.75% to 0.95% of the sample, which has tens of thousands of clones, 91% seen once. Sequenced: PBMCs. Every receptor here comes from a man under 40 with colorectal cancer. CDR3s include the opening cysteine and the closing phenylalanine or tryptophan. The D gene is left open where the match is weak. Clone size is given for some rows only: seen once, a few or many times, or a class if the clone is expanded.

len	j_gene	abundance	v_gene	d_gene	CDR3aa	CDR3nt
11	TRBJ2-7	.	TRBV7-8	.	CASSGNYEQYF	TGTGCCAGCTCAGGGAACTACGAGCAGTACTTC
15	TRBJ1-1	.	TRBV5-1	.	CASSFQSLENTEAFF	TGCGCCAGCAGCTTTCAGTCGCTCGAGAACACTGAAGCTTTCTTT
16	TRBJ2-1	once	TRBV19	.	CASSINRGGVYNEQFF	TGTGCCAGTAGTATAAATAGGGGGGGCGTTTACAATGAGCAGTTCTTC
18	TRBJ2-1	.	TRBV15	TRBD2	CATSRGRTSDGPQNEQFF	TGTGCCACCAGCAGAGGAAGAACTAGCGACGGGCCCCAGAATGAGCAGTTCTTC
14	TRBJ2-5	.	TRBV4-2	.	CASSQGVGQETQYF	TGTGCCAGCAGCCAAGGGGTCGGACAAGAGACCCAGTACTTC
17	TRBJ2-5	.	TRBV12-5	.	CASAQRRIKRVEETQYF	TGTGCTAGTGCCCAAAGGCGGATTAAGAGGGTCGAAGAGACCCAGTACTTC
17	TRBJ2-2	once	TRBV30	.	CAWSAGQGRVSTGELFF	TGTGCCTGGAGCGCGGGTCAGGGCAGGGTTTCCACCGGGGAGCTGTTTTTT
16	TRBJ2-2	.	TRBV18	.	CASSPSGGSVAGELFF	TGTGCCAGCTCACCGAGTGGGGGGAGTGTTGCCGGGGAGCTGTTTTTT
13	TRBJ1-2	once	TRBV2	.	CASSPDRNYGYTF	TGTGCCAGCAGTCCTGACAGGAACTATGGCTACACCTTC
14	TRBJ1-4	.	TRBV5-1	.	CASSLGGVFEKLFF	TGCGCCAGCAGCTTGGGAGGGGTCTTTGAAAAACTGTTTTTT
15	TRBJ2-7	once	TRBV7-2	TRBD1	CASSLLGTGAYEQYF	TGTGCCAGCAGCTTGCTCGGGACAGGAGCCTACGAGCAGTACTTC
16	TRBJ2-2	.	TRBV7-9	TRBD1	CASSFPGQGHTGELFF	TGTGCCAGCAGCTTCCCGGGACAGGGCCACACCGGGGAGCTGTTTTTT
14	TRBJ1-2	few	TRBV5-4	TRBD1	CASGVIQGMDGYTF	TGTGCCAGCGGAGTGATACAGGGGATGGATGGCTACACCTTC
13	TRBJ1-1	.	TRBV18	.	CASSPEIGGSAFF	TGTGCCAGCTCACCGGAAATAGGGGGTTCGGCTTTCTTT
15	TRBJ2-3	.	TRBV19	.	CASSSVLGGTDTQYF	TGTGCCAGTAGTTCGGTCCTAGGGGGCACAGATACGCAGTATTTT
15	TRBJ2-3	.	TRBV24-1	.	CATKTATTLGDTQYF	TGTGCCACCAAGACAGCTACCACCCTGGGGGATACGCAGTATTTT
16	TRBJ2-2	once	TRBV24-1	TRBD1	CATSDSGTGVSGELFF	TGTGCCACCAGTGATAGCGGGACAGGGGTTTCCGGGGAGCTGTTTTTT
12	TRBJ2-1	.	TRBV7-2	.	CASSQSTLGQFF	TGTGCCAGCAGCCAAAGTACCCTCGGGCAGTTCTTC
14	TRBJ2-1	.	TRBV6-5	.	CASSYNSLYNEQFF	TGTGCCAGCAGTTATAACAGCCTCTACAATGAGCAGTTCTTC
15	TRBJ1-3	.	TRBV25-1	.	CASSVGGNSGNTIYF	TGTGCCAGCAGTGTCGGCGGCAACTCTGGAAACACCATATATTTT
13	TRBJ1-2	.	TRBV7-2	.	CASSLIVSGGYTF	TGTGCCAGCAGCTTAATCGTGTCAGGTGGCTACACCTTC
15	TRBJ2-2	.	TRBV5-4	.	CASSLDPGATGELFF	TGTGCCAGCAGCCTGGACCCTGGGGCCACCGGGGAGCTGTTTTTT
16	TRBJ2-1	.	TRBV29-1	.	CSVDPSREVSYNEQFF	TGCAGCGTTGACCCGTCCAGGGAGGTTAGCTACAATGAGCAGTTCTTC
14	TRBJ1-3	.	TRBV7-9	.	CASSLGTSGNTIYF	TGTGCCAGCAGCTTAGGGACGTCCGGAAACACCATATATTTT
16	TRBJ1-2	.	TRBV4-3	TRBD1	CASSRGTGERSYGYTF	TGCGCCAGCAGCCGCGGGACAGGGGAGAGGAGCTATGGCTACACCTTC
13	TRBJ1-1	.	TRBV11-2	.	CASSLGGATEAFF	TGTGCCAGCAGCTTAGGTGGGGCCACTGAAGCTTTCTTT
16	TRBJ1-2	.	TRBV7-9	.	CASSPLWILEEDGYTF	TGTGCCAGCAGCCCTCTTTGGATTCTCGAAGAGGATGGCTACACCTTC
12	TRBJ2-1	.	TRBV6-2/TRBV6-3	.	CASSYVGSEQFF	TGTGCCAGCAGTTACGTGGGGAGTGAGCAGTTCTTC
14	TRBJ1-1	.	TRBV4-3	.	CASNQHIMNTEAFF	TGCGCCAGCAACCAACATATCATGAACACTGAAGCTTTCTTT
16	TRBJ1-3	.	TRBV7-9	.	CASSHGQPGRVNTIYF	TGTGCCAGCAGCCATGGACAGCCTGGACGTGTAAACACCATATATTTT
14	TRBJ2-7	.	TRBV11-2	TRBD1	CASSPGTGNYEQYF	TGTGCCAGCAGCCCAGGGACAGGAAACTACGAGCAGTACTTC
14	TRBJ2-3	.	TRBV5-6	.	CASGWGTSENTQYF	TGTGCCAGCGGATGGGGGACTTCGGAAAATACGCAGTATTTT
16	TRBJ2-1	.	TRBV5-1	.	CASSLSAGSSYNEQFF	TGCGCCAGCAGCTTGTCTGCAGGGAGCTCCTACAATGAGCAGTTCTTC
14	TRBJ1-5	.	TRBV19	.	CASKNRDVNQPQHF	TGTGCCAGCAAGAACCGGGACGTCAATCAGCCCCAGCATTTT
16	TRBJ1-6	.	TRBV4-2	.	CASSQDLSIGNSPLHF	TGTGCCAGCAGCCAAGATCTCTCCATTGGAAATTCACCCCTCCACTTT
13	TRBJ1-6	few	TRBV30	TRBD1	CAWDGQGDSPLHF	TGTGCCTGGGACGGACAGGGGGATTCACCCCTCCACTTT
17	TRBJ1-6	few	TRBV7-9	TRBD1	CASSLDRGRTYNSPLHF	TGTGCCAGCAGCTTAGACAGGGGTCGCACCTATAATTCACCCCTCCACTTT
14	TRBJ1-2	.	TRBV4-3	.	CASSQVGGSKGYTF	TGCGCCAGCAGCCAAGTGGGGGGGTCAAAGGGCTACACCTTC
14	TRBJ1-1	.	TRBV4-1	.	CASSRGSLNTEAFF	TGCGCCAGCAGTCGGGGCAGCCTGAACACTGAAGCTTTCTTT
15	TRBJ2-1	.	TRBV4-2	TRBD1	CASSQGQGRVYEQFF	TGTGCCAGCAGTCAAGGACAGGGTAGAGTCTATGAGCAGTTCTTC
15	TRBJ1-6	.	TRBV6-6	TRBD1	CASSSPGQGDSPLHF	TGTGCCAGCAGTTCCCCCGGACAGGGGGATTCACCCCTCCACTTT
16	TRBJ2-2	.	TRBV3-1/TRBV3-2	.	CASSPIGGANTGELFF	TGTGCCAGCAGCCCTATAGGAGGGGCGAACACCGGGGAGCTGTTTTTT
15	TRBJ2-3	.	TRBV6-5	TRBD2	CASRLLAGPADTQYF	TGTGCCAGCAGGCTACTAGCGGGCCCGGCAGATACGCAGTATTTT
15	TRBJ2-3	.	TRBV9	TRBD2	CASSTGGLDTDTQYF	TGTGCCAGCAGTACCGGGGGACTAGACACAGATACGCAGTATTTT
16	TRBJ2-2	few	TRBV5-5	TRBD2	CASSHPGGENTGELFF	TGTGCCAGCAGCCACCCTGGGGGGGAGAACACCGGGGAGCTGTTTTTT
16	TRBJ1-2	.	TRBV12-5	TRBD1	CASGLQGQGLFYGYTF	TGTGCTAGTGGTTTGCAAGGACAGGGCCTATTCTATGGCTACACCTTC
13	TRBJ2-1	.	TRBV27	TRBD1	CVSAGTGKHEQFF	TGTGTCAGCGCAGGGACAGGGAAGCATGAGCAGTTCTTC
14	TRBJ2-1	.	TRBV7-8	.	CASSLGYRDNEQFF	TGTGCCAGCAGCTTAGGGTACCGTGACAATGAGCAGTTCTTC
14	TRBJ1-1	.	TRBV6-5	TRBD1	CASSPGQANTEAFF	TGTGCCAGCAGCCCCGGACAGGCGAACACTGAAGCTTTCTTT
13	TRBJ2-5	.	TRBV6-5	.	CATSDRIQETQYF	TGTGCCACTTCCGACAGGATCCAAGAGACCCAGTACTTC
16	TRBJ2-3	once	TRBV6-2/TRBV6-3	TRBD2	CASSSGTSLRADTQYF	TGTGCCAGCAGCTCCGGGACTAGCTTAAGAGCAGATACGCAGTATTTT
16	TRBJ2-1	.	TRBV5-4	TRBD2	CASSWGGLSSYNEQFF	TGTGCCAGCAGCTGGGGGGGGTTGAGCTCCTACAATGAGCAGTTCTTC
18	TRBJ2-2	.	TRBV5-4	TRBD2	CASSPQGLAGGGTGELFF	TGTGCCAGCAGCCCCCAAGGACTAGCGGGGGGGGGAACCGGGGAGCTGTTTTTT
15	TRBJ2-1	.	TRBV3-1/TRBV3-2	TRBD2	CASSAGTSGVEEQFF	TGTGCCAGCAGCGCCGGGACTAGCGGGGTGGAGGAGCAGTTCTTC
13	TRBJ2-7	.	TRBV6-5	.	CASISEISYEQYF	TGTGCCAGCATATCCGAGATCTCCTACGAGCAGTACTTC
12	TRBJ2-2	.	TRBV11-2	.	CASSLMREELFF	TGTGCCAGCAGCTTAATGAGGGAGGAGCTGTTTTTT
11	TRBJ2-1	once	TRBV20-1	TRBD1	CSGDRDNEQFF	TGCAGTGGGGACAGGGACAATGAGCAGTTCTTC
15	TRBJ2-3	.	TRBV5-4	.	CASSLDGDRTDTQYF	TGTGCCAGCAGCTTGGACGGGGATCGCACAGATACGCAGTATTTT
14	TRBJ1-5	.	TRBV6-5	.	CASIPTDGGQPQHF	TGTGCCAGCATCCCAACGGACGGCGGTCAGCCCCAGCATTTT